What follows are 22 T cell receptor beta chains derived from one specimen sequenced in a study of cytomegalovirus exposure and HLA in healthy donors. Produced via immunoSEQ multiplex PCR; TCRdb's table is partial and in-frame only. Of some 170,000 clones in the sample, about nine tenths are singletons; the top ten hold about 5.8%. The specimen sequenced was PBMCs. Receptors originate from a young woman in good health and CMV-seronegative.

The chain's CDR3 is CASSPPNADTQYF. The CDR3, as DNA: TGTGCCAGCAGCCCTCCCAACGCAGATACGCAGTATTTT. The rearrangement uses TRBV7-9 and TRBJ2-3; D is unresolved. V was pared by 5 bases and J by 4 bases, with 10 bases between. The CDR3 runs to 13 residues. The germline V gene has CDR1 SEHNR and CDR2 FQNEAQ (reference sequence).

J is TRBJ1-2 and V is TRBV6-1, with D perhaps TRBD1 (6 bases). The CDR3 is made up of 14 amino acids. Trimming shortened V by 3 bases and J by 3 bases, and 11 bases separated the two germline ends. Germline values: CDR1 MNHNS, CDR2 SASEGT. Written as DNA, the CDR3 is TGTGCCAGCAGTGAGCAGGGGCGCGACTATGGCTACACCTTC. Protein: CASSEQGRDYGYTF.

The chain is built from TRBV5-6 and TRBJ1-3; D is undetermined. V lost 0 bases to trimming and J lost 4 bases, with 14 bases between them. The CDR3 totals 16 residues. Germline loops: CDR1 SGHDT, CDR2 YYEEEE. The chain's CDR3 is CASSLAGLAEGNTIYF. CDR3 coding DNA: TGTGCCAGCAGCTTGGCCGGCCTAGCGGAGGGAAACACCATATATTTT.

The chain is built from TRBV6-1 and TRBJ2-7; the match to TRBD1 covers 8 bases. The germline CDR1 and CDR2 sequences are MNHNS and SASEGT. J gave up 1 base and V 7 bases, and 9 bases lay outside the gene matches. The CDR3 extends over 15 amino acids. The CDR3 nucleotides are TGTGCCAGCAAATCTTCCGGGACAGGTTCCTACGAGCAGTACTTC. Translating gives CASKSSGTGSYEQYF.

This clone was detected once. V is TRBV25-1 and J is TRBJ2-1; 10 bases fit TRBD2. Germline V gene sequence: CDR1 MGHDK, CDR2 SYGVNS. The CDR3 runs to 16 residues. V lost 5 bases and J lost 0; bases outside the gene matches: 4. DNA for the CDR3: TGTGCCAGCAGTCCACTAGCGGGACTCTCCTACAATGAGCAGTTCTTC. This sequence encodes CASSPLAGLSYNEQFF.

This clone was seen only a few times. This chain joins TRBV7-7 and TRBJ1-1, with TRBD1 as a possible D gene (6 bases). The CDR3 is 13 residues long. The germline gives CDR1 SSHAT, CDR2 FNYEAQ (reference sequence). The CDR3 loop reads CAMVPGANTEAFF. The CDR3 DNA reads TGTGCTATGGTACCAGGGGCTAACACTGAAGCTTTCTTT. The full variable domain, its missing parts supplied by reference TRBV7-7 and TRBJ1-1, is GAGVSQSPRYKVTKRGQDVTLRCDPISSHATLYWYQQALGQGPEFLTYFNYEAQPDKSGLPSDRFSAERPEGSISTLTIQRTEQRDSAMYRCAMVPGANTEAFFGQGTRLTVV.

The chain carries TRBV21-1 and TRBJ2-1; the table's D call, TRBD1, has no DNA check behind it. TRBV21-1 is a listed pseudogene. This CDR3 has 10 residues. DNA of the CDR3: TGTGCCAGCCAGGGCAATGAGCAGTTCTTC. This translates into CASQGNEQFF.

Concerning this clone: Germline and junction disagree at one end, which may indicate a read error. This chain joins TRBV7-7 and TRBJ2-3; 11 nucleotides line up with TRBD1. Germline CDR1 and CDR2: SSHAT and FNYEAQ (reference sequence). The CDR3 covers 15 residues. The CDR3, as DNA: TGTGCTAGCAGCCGAGGACAGGGGGCGGGAGATACGCAGTATTTT. Amino acid sequence: CASSRGQGAGDTQYF.

A single count supports this clone. The CDR3 loop reads CASSPPGTSNQPQHF. CDR3 DNA: TGTGCCAGTAGTCCTCCCGGGACCAGCAATCAGCCCCAGCATTTT. V and J are TRBV19 and TRBJ1-5, with D tentatively TRBD1 (5 bases). Per the germline V gene, CDR1 is LNHDA and CDR2 is SQIVND (reference sequence). This CDR3 has 15 amino acids. V lost 5 bases and J lost 1, with 12 bases in between.

This clone was observed a few times. The gene calls are TRBV9 and TRBJ2-3, with TRBD2 matching over 9 bases. This CDR3 comprises 18 residues. The germline gives CDR1 SGDLS, CDR2 YYNGEE. Trimming at V came to 4 bases and at J to 2 bases, leaving 14 bases not matched to a gene. The chain's CDR3 is CASSHPRDSGRITDTQYF. Written as DNA, the CDR3 is TGTGCCAGCAGCCACCCCAGGGATAGCGGGAGAATCACAGATACGCAGTATTTT.

V and J are TRBV28 and TRBJ1-5; no clear D. Germline-derived CDR1 and CDR2 are MDHEN and SYDVKM. This CDR3 region has 9 residues. V was pared by 8 bases and J by 9 bases, with 5 bases between. The CDR3 coding sequence is TGTGCCAGCGCGCCGCCCCAGCATTTT. Amino acid sequence: CASAPPQHF.

This chain joins TRBV30 and TRBJ1-5, with D tentatively TRBD1 (5 bases). The length of the CDR3 is 14 residues. Trimming left V 0 bases short and J 4 bases short, with 10 bases between. The germline gives CDR1 GTSNPN, CDR2 SVGIG (reference sequence). The CDR3 loop is CAWSVPGRNQPQHF. The CDR3 nucleotides are TGTGCCTGGAGTGTACCGGGGCGGAATCAGCCCCAGCATTTT.

J is TRBJ1-1 and V is TRBV6-6; possible D gene TRBD1, 6 bases. Trimming removed 4 bases at V and 11 bases at J, with 20 bases between. The CDR3 is 14 residues long. The germline gives CDR1 MNHNY, CDR2 SVGAGI (reference sequence). The CDR3 sequence is CASSSGTPPLRAFF. The CDR3 DNA reads TGTGCCAGCAGTTCCGGGACACCGCCACTTCGGGCTTTCTTT.

The V call is TRBV2, the J call TRBJ2-5; no reliable D call. Per germline, CDR1 SNHLY and CDR2 FYNNEI. The CDR3 is 12 residues long. Trimming pared 3 bases from V and 4 bases from J, leaving 6 bases between. CDR3 coding DNA: TGTGCCAGCAGTGACATGAGAGAGACCCAGTACTTC. Protein sequence: CASSDMRETQYF.

This sequence joins TRBV4-1 and TRBJ2-1; the match to TRBD1 covers 8 bases. The V gene's germline CDR1 is MGHRA and CDR2 YSYEKL. The CDR3 is 14 residues long. Trimming at V came to 4 bases and at J to 4 bases, leaving 3 bases not matched to a gene. CDR3 nucleotide sequence: TGCGCCAGCAGCCCTAGGGACAGGTACAATGAGCAGTTCTTC. As protein: CASSPRDRYNEQFF.

The chain is built from TRBV27 and TRBJ1-4; weak D call: TRBD1 (6 bases). This CDR3 region has 13 residues. Germline values: CDR1 MNHEY, CDR2 SMNVEV (reference sequence). V lost 6 bases and J 11 bases, leaving 16 bases between the germline ends. The CDR3 region has the DNA TGTGCCAGCAGCCAAGGGGGGGCCGGGAAACTGTTTTTT. This sequence encodes CASSQGGAGKLFF.

The rearrangement links TRBV2 to TRBJ1-5, with TRBD1 as a possible D gene (5 bases). Trimming shortened V by 3 bases and J by 4 bases, and 10 bases separated the two germline ends. The CDR3 is 14 amino acids. The germline CDR1 and CDR2 sequences are SNHLY and FYNNEI. This CDR3 reads CASSDFRGNQPQHF. The CDR3 nucleotides are TGTGCCAGCAGTGATTTCCGGGGGAATCAGCCCCAGCATTTT.

The genes are TRBV11-2 and TRBJ1-2, with D unclear. The CDR3 has 15 amino acids. Trimming removed 1 base at V and 2 bases at J, with 11 bases between. CDR1 and CDR2 (germline): SGHAT, FQNNGV. For the CDR3, the DNA is TGTGCCAGCAGCTTAGGGTGGGGAGAAAACTATGGCTACACCTTC. As protein: CASSLGWGENYGYTF.

The V gene is TRBV5-1, the J gene TRBJ2-5; 7 bases agree with TRBD1. V trimming: 4 bases; J trimming: 7 bases; junction bases outside the gene matches: 10. Germline V gene data show CDR1 as SGHRS and CDR2 as YFSETQ. The CDR3 is 14 amino acids. In DNA form, the CDR3 reads TGCGCCAGCAGCCCTCTGACAGGGTCGGGGACCCAGTACTTC. Protein product: CASSPLTGSGTQYF.

The V call is TRBV7-3, the J call TRBJ2-1, with D unresolved. Trimming took 3 bases from V and 7 from J, leaving 10 bases between them. Germline CDR1 reads SGHTA; CDR2 reads FQGTGA. This CDR3 comprises 13 residues. CDR3 protein: CASSLDLGNEQFF. The CDR3 nucleotides read TGTGCCAGCAGCTTGGACCTGGGGAATGAGCAGTTCTTC. The full variable domain, completed using reference TRBV7-3 and TRBJ2-1, is GAGVSQTPSNKVTEKGKYVELRCDPISGHTALYWYRQSLGQGPEFLIYFQGTGAADDSGLPNDRFFAVRPEGSVSTLKIQRTERGDSAVYLCASSLDLGNEQFFGPGTRLTVL.

This clone has a single count. The chain couples TRBV7-2 to TRBJ1-2; the D gene is possibly TRBD1 (5 bases). Trimming cost V 1 base and J 3 bases, with 9 bases left between them. CDR3 length: 14 amino acids. Germline V gene data show CDR1 as SGHTA and CDR2 as FQGNSA. CDR3 residues: CASSLDGTDYGYTF. Here the CDR3 DNA reads TGTGCCAGCAGCTTAGATGGGACGGACTATGGCTACACCTTC.

This clone has only one observation. The V call is TRBV5-8, the J call TRBJ1-3; D might be TRBD1 (6 bases). Trimming took off 4 bases at V and 0 bases at J, with 11 bases between the two ends. The CDR3 totals 15 residues. Germline V CDR1 and CDR2: SGHTS, YDEGEE. CDR3 region: CASSAGDNSGNTIYF. The DNA of the CDR3 is TGTGCCAGCAGCGCCGGGGACAACTCTGGAAACACCATATATTTT.